Each of the 16 T cell receptor beta chains below was sequenced from the same sample in a study of tumor and adjacent non-tumor tissue in lung cancer. RNA was extracted from bulk tissue without any cell sorting. Distant lung tissue was collected more than 3 cm away from the tumor edge. TCRbeta libraries were built with three rounds of nested PCR, modified from ARM-PCR. TCRdb analysed the multiplex PCR reads with MiXCR anew, one entry per CDR3 protein. The sample consists of under 75,000 distinct CDR3 sequences, around 70% of them appearing once. Sequenced: distant non-tumor lung tissue. These receptor sequences come from a woman aged 50 to 60 with non-small cell lung cancer.

V is TRBV4-3 and J is TRBJ2-7, with D possibly TRBD2 on 6 matching bases. In germline, CDR1 is LGHNA, CDR2 YSLEER. This CDR3 is built from 15 residues. With 1 base removed from V and 3 bases from J, the gap between germline ends came to 13 bases. DNA for the CDR3: TGCGCCAGCAGCCAAGGACTAGTGGGAGGCTACGAGCAGTACTTC. Its translation: CASSQGLVGGYEQYF.

For this clonotype: No conserved phenylalanine or tryptophan ends this CDR3, so it is likely a read error. This chain links TRBV20-1 with TRBJ1-1; no reliable D call. V gave up 5 bases and J gave up 8 bases, with 21 bases separating them. The CDR3 contains 14 residues. Per germline, CDR1 DFQATT and CDR2 SNEGSKA (reference sequence). CDR3 region: CSAFQTGEGSEAFI. In DNA form, the CDR3 reads TGCAGTGCTTTCCAGACCGGGGAGGGCTCAGAAGCTTTCATT.

Comments on this clonotype: This clone may be a read error of a much larger clone one base away. The rearrangement joins TRBV29-1 to TRBJ1-2; D remains ambiguous. CDR3 length: 15 amino acids. Per germline, CDR1 SQVTM and CDR2 ANQGSEA. V lost 0 bases, J lost 4 bases, and 15 bases lay in between. DNA of the CDR3: TGCAGCGTTGAAGATTTTAGCGGGCGGGGCTATGGCTACACCTTC. Translated: CSVEDFSGRGYGYTF.

As to this clonotype: At one end, the junction sequence differs from germline, possibly due to a read error. The V gene is TRBV11-3, the J gene TRBJ2-3, with a possible D match to TRBD1 (5 bases). The CDR3 consists of 13 residues. The germline gives CDR1 SGHNT, CDR2 YENEEA. DNA of the CDR3: TGTGCCAGCAGCCGAAGGGGCACAGATACGCAGTGTTTT. Residues: CASSRRGTDTQCF.

Concerning this clonotype: A much larger clone differs by one base, so this may be a read error. The chain recombines TRBV28 with TRBJ1-1; 8 nucleotides match TRBD1. Germline V lookup: CDR1 MDHEN, CDR2 SYDVKM. The CDR3 sequence is 15 residues long. The chain's CDR3 is CASRTGRQGFTEALF. CDR3 nucleotide sequence: TGTGCCAGCAGAACGGGGCGACAGGGGTTCACTGAAGCTCTCTTT.

The chain joins TRBV20-1 to TRBJ2-3, with 8 bases identical to TRBD2. The CDR3 has 14 residues. The junction had 8 bases not matched to a gene; V was cut back by 6 bases and J by 3 bases. Per germline, CDR1 DFQATT and CDR2 SNEGSKA (reference sequence). As DNA, the CDR3 is TGCAGTGCGGCCGGGACTAGTATGACAGATACGCAGTATTTT. Protein product: CSAAGTSMTDTQYF.

Comments on this clonotype: This may be a read error, as it is one base from a much larger clone. The J gene is TRBJ1-1, the V gene TRBV20-1; 7 bases align to TRBD1. Germline assignment: CDR1 DFQATT and CDR2 SNEGSKA (reference sequence). The CDR3 is made up of 16 amino acids. Written as DNA, the CDR3 is TGCAGTGCTAGAGATTCTATGACAGGGAGGAACATTGAAGCTTTCTTT. As protein: CSARDSMTGRNIEAFF.

Only one count was recorded for this clonotype. J is TRBJ2-1 and V is TRBV7-2; D is undetermined. Trimming pared 1 base from V and 5 bases from J, leaving 6 bases between. The V gene's germline CDR1 is SGHTA and CDR2 FQGNSA. This CDR3 has 13 amino acids. CDR3 bases: TGTGCCAGCAGCTTAGGGCCCGACAATGAGCAGTTCTTC. Translation gives CASSLGPDNEQFF.

On this clonotype itself: A junction boundary mismatches the germline segment, possibly from a read error. This chain connects TRBV4-1 to TRBJ1-1; D uncertain. CDR1 is MGHRA, CDR2 YSYEKL, per germline. This CDR3 contains 16 residues. CDR3 bases: TGCGTCAGCAGCCGAGATCTCTACAAGGTCGGCTCTGAAGCTTTCTTT. Translated: CVSSRDLYKVGSEAFF.

The sample holds many counts of this clonotype. The V call is TRBV6-5, the J call TRBJ1-1; maybe TRBD1 (5 bases). This CDR3 is built from 14 residues. Trimming shortened V by 0 bases and J by 1 base, and 6 bases separated the two germline ends. Germline V gene lookup returns CDR1 MNHEY and CDR2 SVGAGI. In DNA, the CDR3 is TGTGCCAGCAGTTACTCGACAGCGAACACTGAAGCTTTCTTT. This translates into CASSYSTANTEAFF.

Note on this clonotype: Since the CDR3 does not end with the conserved phenylalanine or tryptophan, this likely comes from a read error. The chain uses TRBV10-2 and TRBJ1-5; D is unclear. Germline assignment: CDR1 WSHSY and CDR2 SAAADI. V was cut by 5 bases and J by 6 bases, with 11 bases left in between. The CDR3 sequence is 13 residues long. The CDR3 region has the DNA TGCGCCAGCAGTTTAGGGTTGACTCAGCCCCAGCATTCT. It encodes CASSLGLTQPQHS.

This clonotype is a singleton in its sample. The junction departs from the called germline gene at one end, perhaps through a read error. The V call is TRBV16, the J call TRBJ1-1; no reliable D call. The germline V gene has CDR1 KGHSY and CDR2 FQNENV. The CDR3 is made up of 13 amino acids. The CDR3 reads CASSPTANTEALF. In DNA form, the CDR3 reads TGTGCCAGCAGTCCGACTGCGAACACTGAAGCTCTCTTT.

The chain is built from TRBV5-1 and TRBJ1-2; possible D gene TRBD1, 5 bases. The CDR3 sequence is 11 residues long. Germline CDR1 reads SGHRS; CDR2 reads YFSETQ. V lost 0 bases to trimming and J lost 8 bases, with 5 bases between them. In DNA form, the CDR3 reads TGCGCCAGCAGCTTGGAGGGGGGCTACACCTTC. This translates into CASSLEGGYTF.

Points on this clonotype: This may stem from a read error, because a much larger clone lies one nucleotide away. The CDR3 sequence is CASSSLAGNGQFF. The CDR3 DNA sequence: TGTGCCAGCAGTAGTTTAGCAGGGAATGGGCAGTTCTTC. This chain uses TRBV12-3 or TRBV12-4 with TRBJ2-1, with D perhaps matching TRBD1 (5 bases). The CDR3 totals 13 residues.

As concerns this clonotype: The final CDR3 position lacks the conserved phenylalanine or tryptophan, pointing to a likely read error. The chain joins TRBV4-1 to TRBJ1-1; D uncertain. Germline CDR1 and CDR2: MGHRA and YSYEKL. There are 16 residues in the CDR3. CDR3 residues: CASSQDLYRVGTEAFL. For the CDR3, the DNA is TGCGCCAGTAGCCAAGATCTCTACAGAGTAGGCACTGAAGCTTTCTTA.

As concerns this clonotype: No conserved phenylalanine or tryptophan is present at the end of the CDR3, so a read error is the likely explanation. V is TRBV11-2 and J is TRBJ2-7; D unresolved. CDR3 length: 13 residues. V was trimmed by 5 bases and J by 3 bases, leaving 11 bases between them. The germline V gene encodes CDR1 SGHAT and CDR2 FQNNGV. CDR3 region: CASSIVQSYEQYL. The CDR3 DNA reads TGTGCCAGCAGCATTGTCCAAAGCTACGAGCAGTACTTA.